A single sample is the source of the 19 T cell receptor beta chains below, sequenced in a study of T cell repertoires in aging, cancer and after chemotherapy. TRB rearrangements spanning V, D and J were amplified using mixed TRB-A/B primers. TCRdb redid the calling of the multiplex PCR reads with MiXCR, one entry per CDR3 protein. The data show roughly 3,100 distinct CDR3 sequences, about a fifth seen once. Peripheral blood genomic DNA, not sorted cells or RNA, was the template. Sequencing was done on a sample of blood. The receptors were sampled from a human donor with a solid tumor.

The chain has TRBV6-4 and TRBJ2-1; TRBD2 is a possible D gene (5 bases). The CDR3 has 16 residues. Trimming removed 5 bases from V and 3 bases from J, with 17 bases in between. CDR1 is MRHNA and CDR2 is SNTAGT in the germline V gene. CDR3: CASSSQPSSFYNEQFF. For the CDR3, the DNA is TGTGCCAGCAGTTCTCAGCCTAGCAGCTTCTACAATGAGCAGTTCTTC.

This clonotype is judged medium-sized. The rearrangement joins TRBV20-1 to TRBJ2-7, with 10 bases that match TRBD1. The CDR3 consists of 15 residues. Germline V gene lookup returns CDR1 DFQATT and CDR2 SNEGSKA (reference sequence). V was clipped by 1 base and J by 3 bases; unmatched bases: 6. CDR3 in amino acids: CSARGGQGSDYEQYF. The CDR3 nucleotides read TGCAGTGCTAGAGGGGGACAGGGGTCGGACTACGAGCAGTACTTC.

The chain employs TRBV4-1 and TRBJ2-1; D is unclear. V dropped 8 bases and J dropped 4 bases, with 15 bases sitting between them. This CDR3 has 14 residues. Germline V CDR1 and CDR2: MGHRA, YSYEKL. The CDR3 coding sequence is TGCGCCAGCGGTCCTGGATCGCTTTACAATGAGCAGTTCTTC. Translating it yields CASGPGSLYNEQFF.

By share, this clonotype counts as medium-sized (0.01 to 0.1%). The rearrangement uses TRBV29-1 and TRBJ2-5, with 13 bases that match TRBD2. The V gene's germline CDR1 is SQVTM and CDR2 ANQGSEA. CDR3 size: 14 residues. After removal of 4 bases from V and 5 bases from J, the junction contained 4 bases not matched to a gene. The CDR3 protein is CSVAGLAGVETQYF. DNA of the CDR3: TGCAGCGTTGCAGGACTAGCGGGAGTGGAGACCCAGTACTTC.

CDR3 protein: CASSSRGGGSYEQYF. The CDR3 DNA reads as TGTGCCAGCAGTTCAAGGGGCGGCGGGTCCTACGAGCAGTACTTC. V gene TRBV28 combines with J gene TRBJ2-7; D may correspond to TRBD1 or TRBD2 (5 bases each). Germline CDR1 and CDR2: MDHEN and SYDVKM. This CDR3 contains 15 residues. Trimming took off 4 bases at V and 1 base at J, with 14 bases between the two ends.

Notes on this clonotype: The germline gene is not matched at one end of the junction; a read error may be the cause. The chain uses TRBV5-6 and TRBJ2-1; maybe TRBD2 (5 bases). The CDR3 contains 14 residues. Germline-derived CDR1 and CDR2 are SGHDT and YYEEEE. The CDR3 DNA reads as TGTGCCAGCGGCTTGTACGGACTTAACAATGAGCAGTTCTTC. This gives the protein CASGLYGLNNEQFF.

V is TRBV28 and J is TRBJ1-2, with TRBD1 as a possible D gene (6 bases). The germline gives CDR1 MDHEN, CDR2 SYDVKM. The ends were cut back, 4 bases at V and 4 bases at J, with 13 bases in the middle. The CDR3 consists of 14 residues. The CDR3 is CASSSPGDIYGYTF. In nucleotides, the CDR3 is TGTGCCAGCAGTTCACCGGGGGACATCTATGGCTACACCTTC.

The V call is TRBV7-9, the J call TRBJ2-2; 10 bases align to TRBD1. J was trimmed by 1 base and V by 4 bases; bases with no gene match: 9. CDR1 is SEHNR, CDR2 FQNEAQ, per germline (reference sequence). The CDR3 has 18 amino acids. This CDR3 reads CASSSDRGPNLNTGELFF. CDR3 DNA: TGTGCCAGCAGCTCAGACAGGGGGCCAAATCTGAACACCGGGGAGCTGTTTTTT.

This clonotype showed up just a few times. In DNA, the CDR3 is TGTGCCAGCAGCTTAACGGGCACCGGGACAGGCCACAATGAGCAGTTCTTC. It encodes CASSLTGTGTGHNEQFF. This chain links TRBV7-3 with TRBJ2-1; 8 positions agree with TRBD1. J lost 5 bases, V lost 0 bases, and 9 bases had no gene match. Germline-derived CDR1 and CDR2 are SGHTA and FQGTGA. CDR3 length: 17 residues.

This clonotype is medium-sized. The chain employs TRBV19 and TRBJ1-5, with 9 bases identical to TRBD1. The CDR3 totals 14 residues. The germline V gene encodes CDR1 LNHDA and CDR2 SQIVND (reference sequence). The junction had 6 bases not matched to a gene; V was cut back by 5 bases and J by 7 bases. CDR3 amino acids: CASSRDRVGQPQHF. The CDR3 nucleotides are TGTGCCAGTAGTCGGGACAGGGTGGGACAGCCCCAGCATTTT.

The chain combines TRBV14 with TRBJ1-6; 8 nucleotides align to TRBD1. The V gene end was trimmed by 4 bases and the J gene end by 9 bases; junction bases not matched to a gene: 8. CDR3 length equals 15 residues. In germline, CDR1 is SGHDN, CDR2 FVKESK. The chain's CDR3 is CASSPFTGGGSPLHF. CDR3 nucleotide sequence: TGTGCCAGCAGCCCTTTTACAGGGGGAGGTTCACCCCTCCACTTT.

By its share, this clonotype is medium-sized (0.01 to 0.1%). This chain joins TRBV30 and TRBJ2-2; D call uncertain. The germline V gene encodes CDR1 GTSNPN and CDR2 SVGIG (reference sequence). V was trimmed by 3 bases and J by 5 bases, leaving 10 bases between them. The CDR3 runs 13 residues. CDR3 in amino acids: CAWSPLRTGELFF. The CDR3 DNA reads TGTGCCTGGAGCCCGCTACGAACCGGGGAGCTGTTTTTT.

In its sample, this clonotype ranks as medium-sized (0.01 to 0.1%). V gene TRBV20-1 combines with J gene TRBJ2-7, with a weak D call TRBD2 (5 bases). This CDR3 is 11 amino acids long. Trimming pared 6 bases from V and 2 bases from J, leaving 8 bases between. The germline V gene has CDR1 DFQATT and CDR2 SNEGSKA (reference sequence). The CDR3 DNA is TGCAGTGCGAGGGTAACCTACGAGCAGTACTTC. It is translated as CSARVTYEQYF.

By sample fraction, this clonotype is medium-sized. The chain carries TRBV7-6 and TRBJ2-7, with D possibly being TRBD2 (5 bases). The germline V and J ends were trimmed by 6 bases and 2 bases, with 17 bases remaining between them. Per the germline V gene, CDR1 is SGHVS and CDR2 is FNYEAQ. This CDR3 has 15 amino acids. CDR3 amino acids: CASRVIPWRAYEQYF. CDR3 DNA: TGTGCCAGCAGAGTTATACCCTGGCGGGCCTACGAGCAGTACTTC.

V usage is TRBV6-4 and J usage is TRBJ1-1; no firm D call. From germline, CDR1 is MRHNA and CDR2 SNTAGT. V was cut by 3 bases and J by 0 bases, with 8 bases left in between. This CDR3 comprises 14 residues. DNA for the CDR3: TGTGCCAGCAGTGATTCCGGAATGAACACTGAAGCTTTCTTT. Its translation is CASSDSGMNTEAFF.

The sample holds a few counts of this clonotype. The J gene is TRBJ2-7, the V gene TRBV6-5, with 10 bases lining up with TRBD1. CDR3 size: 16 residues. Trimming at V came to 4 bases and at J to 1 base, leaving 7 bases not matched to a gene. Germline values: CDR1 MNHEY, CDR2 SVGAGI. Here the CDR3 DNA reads TGTGCCAGCAGTTCCCGGGGACAGGGGAAATCCTACGAGCAGTACTTC. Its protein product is CASSSRGQGKSYEQYF.

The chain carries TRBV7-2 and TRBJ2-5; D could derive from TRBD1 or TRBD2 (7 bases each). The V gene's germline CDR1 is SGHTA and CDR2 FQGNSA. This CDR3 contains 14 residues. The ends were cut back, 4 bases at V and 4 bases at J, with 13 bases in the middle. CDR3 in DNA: TGTGCCAGCAGCTCCCAGGGGGGGGCAGAGACCCAGTACTTC. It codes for CASSSQGGAETQYF.

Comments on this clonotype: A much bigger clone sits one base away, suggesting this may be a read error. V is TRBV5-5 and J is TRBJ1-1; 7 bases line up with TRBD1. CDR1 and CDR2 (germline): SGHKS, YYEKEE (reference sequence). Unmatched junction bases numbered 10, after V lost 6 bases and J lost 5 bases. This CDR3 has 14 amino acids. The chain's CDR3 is CASISNRGKTEAFF. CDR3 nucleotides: TGTGCCAGCATTTCCAACAGGGGAAAGACTGAAGCTTTCTTT.

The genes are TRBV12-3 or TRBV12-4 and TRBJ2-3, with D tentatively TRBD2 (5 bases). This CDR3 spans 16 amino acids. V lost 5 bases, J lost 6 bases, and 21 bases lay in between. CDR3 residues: CASSPDGLIPDDTQYF. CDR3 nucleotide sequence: TGTGCCAGCAGTCCCGACGGACTTATACCCGATGATACGCAGTATTTT.